The 25 T cell receptor beta chains below were found in one sample sequenced in a study of blood T cell repertoires in COVID-19. Sequencing was performed with immunoSEQ multiplex PCR; in TCRdb, only in-frame clones are kept and a portion is missing. Among some 74,000 clones, 80% were seen once, and the ten largest hold approximately 12%. Sequenced input: peripheral blood. Receptors originate from a human donor in a cohort sampled during active COVID-19.

V is TRBV7-9 and J is TRBJ2-7; D might be TRBD1 (5 bases). The CDR3 loop spans 16 amino acids. Germline V gene sequence: CDR1 SEHNR, CDR2 FQNEAQ (reference sequence). V was clipped by 5 bases and J by 6 bases, with 23 bases between them. CDR3 in DNA: TGTGCCAGCAGCACAACTCACAGGTTCTACGTCGGCGAGCAGTACTTC. This codes for CASSTTHRFYVGEQYF.

V is TRBV15 and J is TRBJ2-5, with TRBD1 matching over 7 bases. CDR1 is LNHNV, CDR2 YYDKDF, per germline (reference sequence). V gave up 5 bases and J gave up 2 bases; unmatched junction bases: 8. The CDR3 is 15 amino acids. In DNA, the CDR3 is TGTGCCACCAGCCTCGATCAGGGGGAACAAGAGACCCAGTACTTC. Amino acid sequence: CATSLDQGEQETQYF.

The V and J genes are TRBV6-4 and TRBJ2-7; 8 bases agree with TRBD1. The germline CDR1 and CDR2 sequences are MRHNA and SNTAGT. CDR3 length: 15 residues. V lost 2 bases and J lost 2; bases outside the gene matches: 5. The CDR3 DNA sequence: TGTGCCAGCAGTGACCGCAGGGGGCTAACCTACGAGCAGTACGTC. It yields the protein CASSDRRGLTYEQYV.

V gene TRBV18 combines with J gene TRBJ1-1; 8 nucleotides match TRBD1. V lost 3 bases and J lost 5; bases outside the gene matches: 5. The length of the CDR3 is 14 residues. Per the germline V gene, CDR1 is KGHSH and CDR2 is LQKENI. CDR3 nucleotides: TGTGCCAGCTCACCCCAGGGGGCGGGGACTGAAGCTTTCTTT. The encoded protein is CASSPQGAGTEAFF.

The chain is built from TRBV6-5 and TRBJ1-1; perhaps TRBD1 as D (5 bases). The CDR3 is made up of 14 amino acids. V was shortened by 6 bases and J by 8 bases, with 19 bases between the two germline ends. Germline loops: CDR1 MNHEY, CDR2 SVGAGI. The CDR3 sequence: CASRPPRGGREAFF. CDR3 DNA: TGTGCCAGCAGACCACCCCGGGGGGGACGAGAAGCTTTCTTT.

The chain has TRBV5-4 and TRBJ2-1; 10 bases match TRBD1. The CDR3 consists of 14 residues. Looked up from germline, CDR1 is SGHNT and CDR2 is YYREEE (reference sequence). With 4 bases clipped from V and 8 bases from J, the junction kept 6 bases outside the gene matches. In DNA, the CDR3 is TGTGCCAGCAGCCACCGGGACAGGGGTGATGAGCAGTTCTTC. The encoded protein is CASSHRDRGDEQFF.

This clone occurred once. This chain connects TRBV3-1 (or the pseudogene TRBV3-2) to TRBJ2-1; D call uncertain. CDR1 and CDR2 (germline): LGHDT, YNNKEL (reference sequence). The V end was cut by 2 bases, the J end by 3 bases, with 2 bases between. The CDR3 length is 12 residues. CDR3 DNA: TGTGCCAGCAGCCAATACTACAATGAGCAGTTCTTC. Protein sequence: CASSQYYNEQFF.

The chain carries TRBV2 and TRBJ1-6, with D possibly TRBD1 on 6 matching bases. V was trimmed by 6 bases and J by 0 bases, leaving 12 bases between them. CDR3 length: 16 residues. CDR1 is SNHLY and CDR2 is FYNNEI in the germline V gene. The CDR3 here is CASSLGGRSYNSPLHF. CDR3 bases: TGTGCCAGCAGCCTCGGGGGGCGCTCCTATAATTCACCCCTCCACTTT.

The chain is built from TRBV6-6 and TRBJ1-4; D not certain. V lost 2 bases to trimming and J lost 5 bases, with 12 bases between them. Germline CDR1 and CDR2: MNHNY and SVGAGI (reference sequence). The length of the CDR3 is 15 residues. The CDR3 reads CASSYVWQKNEKLFF. The CDR3, as DNA: TGTGCCAGCAGTTACGTCTGGCAGAAGAATGAAAAACTGTTTTTT.

The DNA of the CDR3 is TGTGCCAGCAGCGACAGGGGGCGGACTGAAGCTTTCTTT. This encodes CASSDRGRTEAFF. V usage is TRBV11-3 and J usage is TRBJ1-1; 10 positions agree with TRBD1. CDR1 SGHNT and CDR2 YENEEA come from the germline V gene. J lost 5 bases, V lost 5 bases, and 2 bases had no gene match. The CDR3 covers 13 residues.

The V call is TRBV28, the J call TRBJ1-5, with 7 bases aligning to TRBD1. The CDR3 loop spans 14 amino acids. The V and J ends lost 5 bases and 5 bases, in that order; junction bases with no gene match: 6. CDR1 is MDHEN, CDR2 SYDVKM, per germline. CDR3 DNA sequence: TGTGCCAGCAGTCGACAGGGTTCCGATCAGCCCCAGCATTTT. Translating it yields CASSRQGSDQPQHF.

The chain uses TRBV30 and TRBJ1-6, with a possible D match to TRBD1 (5 bases). The CDR3 spans 16 residues. V gave up 2 bases and J gave up 6 bases, with 17 bases separating them. Germline-derived CDR1 and CDR2 are GTSNPN and SVGIG (reference sequence). DNA for the CDR3: TGTGCCTGGAGTCCTACCGCGACAGCGTTTAATTCACCCCTCCACTTT. This gives the protein CAWSPTATAFNSPLHF.

The rearrangement joins TRBV7-3 to TRBJ2-2; 9 positions agree with TRBD1. Germline CDR1 SGHTA, CDR2 FQGTGA. V lost 4 bases to trimming and J lost 6 bases; unmatched junction nucleotides: 18. The CDR3 has 19 residues. The CDR3 bases are TGTGCCAGCAGCTCTCGCCTAGGGACAGGGTTTGGTGTAGCCGGGGAGCTGTTTTTT. This encodes CASSSRLGTGFGVAGELFF.

This clone came up once. V usage is TRBV5-6 and J usage is TRBJ2-5; a weak D match, TRBD2 (6 bases). The CDR3 spans 15 residues. V was pared by 7 bases and J by 2 bases, with 18 bases between. CDR1 and CDR2 (germline): SGHDT, YYEEEE. The CDR3 nucleotides read TGTGCCAGCTGCCGGAGGGCGTGGGGTCAAGAGACCCAGTACTTC. Protein sequence: CASCRRAWGQETQYF.

This clone has only a few counts. This sequence joins TRBV6-5 and TRBJ2-7; D possibly corresponds to TRBD1 (6 bases). V dropped 8 bases and J dropped 3 bases, with 11 bases sitting between them. This CDR3 has 12 amino acids. Germline V gives CDR1 MNHEY, CDR2 SVGAGI. CDR3: CASRDISYEQYV. DNA of the CDR3: TGTGCCAGCCGGGACATCAGCTACGAGCAGTACGTC.

V and J are TRBV7-9 and TRBJ1-5, with no clear D. V lost 4 bases and J lost 5, with 9 bases in between. CDR3 size: 13 residues. From germline, CDR1 is SEHNR and CDR2 FQNEAQ (reference sequence). The CDR3 coding sequence is TGTGCCAGCAGCTCTCCGGGGTATCAGCCCCAGCATTTT. Its translation: CASSSPGYQPQHF.

This chain uses TRBV5-6 with TRBJ2-3, with D tentatively TRBD2 (5 bases). The germline V gene has CDR1 SGHDT and CDR2 YYEEEE. The CDR3 has 13 amino acids. V was trimmed by 6 bases and J by 6 bases, leaving 14 bases between them. CDR3 sequence (DNA): TGTGCCAGCACACACACCCAGCGGGATACGCAGTATTTT. The encoded protein is CASTHTQRDTQYF.

The chain combines TRBV5-6 with TRBJ1-3; unclear D gene. This CDR3 contains 14 residues. Germline CDR1 and CDR2: SGHDT and YYEEEE. V was shortened by 1 base and J by 4 bases, with 9 bases between the two germline ends. The CDR3 nucleotides are TGTGCCAGCAGCTTGCCCCAGAAAGGAAACACCATATATTTT. This translates into CASSLPQKGNTIYF.

V usage is TRBV29-1 and J usage is TRBJ1-2; D is possibly TRBD1 (5 bases). Germline V gene sequence: CDR1 SQVTM, CDR2 ANQGSEA. The CDR3 is made up of 12 amino acids. V lost 6 bases, J lost 6 bases, and 14 bases lay in between. This CDR3 is CSVGGTWDGYTF. The CDR3 bases are TGCAGCGTAGGAGGGACGTGGGATGGCTACACCTTC. Looking up the rest from reference TRBV29-1 and TRBJ1-2 gives the full variable domain: SAVISQKPSRDICQRGTSLTIQCQVDSQVTMMFWYRQQPGQSLTLIATANQGSEATYESGFVIDKFPISRPNLTFSTLTVSNMSPEDSSIYLCSVGGTWDGYTFGSGTRLTVV.

The V call is TRBV5-5, the J call TRBJ2-7; 10 nucleotides line up with TRBD1. Germline V lookup: CDR1 SGHKS, CDR2 YYEKEE (reference sequence). This CDR3 region has 14 residues. V trimming: 5 bases; J trimming: 6 bases; junction bases outside the gene matches: 8. The CDR3: CASRRGTGVGEQYF. The CDR3 DNA reads TGTGCCAGCAGACGCGGGACAGGGGTTGGCGAGCAGTACTTC.

The gene calls are TRBV5-6 and TRBJ1-2; 7 nucleotides line up with TRBD1. The CDR3 spans 15 residues. CDR1 is SGHDT and CDR2 is YYEEEE in the germline V gene. The V gene end was trimmed by 3 bases and the J gene end by 4 bases; junction bases not matched to a gene: 9. The CDR3 is CASSWGDRSTYGYTF. In nucleotides, the CDR3 is TGTGCCAGCAGCTGGGGGGACAGATCAACCTATGGCTACACCTTC.

The gene calls are TRBV2 and TRBJ1-2, with a weak D call TRBD1 (6 bases). This CDR3 has 15 residues. Germline CDR1 reads SNHLY; CDR2 reads FYNNEI. V was shortened by 6 bases and J by 3 bases, with 17 bases between the two germline ends. CDR3 sequence: CASSASGAVDYGYTF. The CDR3 nucleotides read TGTGCCAGCAGCGCCTCAGGGGCTGTGGACTATGGCTACACCTTC.

This rearrangement joins TRBV5-4 to TRBJ1-1; perhaps TRBD1 as D (5 bases). Between the trimmed V and J ends, which lost 0 bases and 3 bases, there was a span of 12 bases. The CDR3 has 15 residues. The germline gives CDR1 SGHNT, CDR2 YYREEE (reference sequence). In DNA form, the CDR3 reads TGTGCCAGCAGCTTGGTGGGCAGGGTGGACACTGAAGCTTTCTTT. This codes for CASSLVGRVDTEAFF.

This clone ranks as medium-sized (0.01 to 0.1%). The chain recombines TRBV12-5 with TRBJ1-2; D is undetermined. This CDR3 has 15 residues. V was cut by 1 base and J by 6 bases, with 15 bases left in between. The V gene's germline CDR1 is LGHNT and CDR2 FRNRAP. The CDR3 DNA follows: TGTGCTAGTGGTTTGGGCGACGGGATGGGTAATGGCTACACCTTC. Protein sequence: CASGLGDGMGNGYTF.

The count of this clone is one. The chain combines TRBV2 with TRBJ2-5; TRBD1 aligns across 9 bases. This CDR3 is built from 13 residues. V trimming: 7 bases; J trimming: 5 bases; junction bases outside the gene matches: 5. The germline CDR1 and CDR2 sequences are SNHLY and FYNNEI. The DNA for the CDR3 is TGTGCCAGCAAGGGGACAGGGAGGGAGACCCAGTACTTC. Its translation is CASKGTGRETQYF.